This is a list of T cell receptor beta chains from one sample in a study of beta chain features in type 1 diabetes. Sequencing was performed with immunoSEQ multiplex PCR; in TCRdb, only in-frame clones are kept and a portion is missing. The sample lists some 360,000 clones; 8% to 10% were seen once. The sample consisted of central memory CD4+ T cells from blood. All receptors come from a young man with type 1 diabetes. Both conserved end residues are part of each CDR3. The D gene is left open where the match is weak. Clone size is stated in some rows and not others, as once, few, many or a class when expanded.

-	TRBD2	13	TRBJ2-3	TRBV29-1	TGCAGCGGAAGGGAGGGTGGCACAGATACGCAGTATTTT	CSGREGGTDTQYF
many	-	14	TRBJ2-2	TRBV15	TGTGCCACCAGCGGAAACATAGGGAGCGGGGAGCTGTTTTTT	CATSGNIGSGELFF
few	-	15	TRBJ2-3	TRBV6-5	TGTGCCAGCAGTTACTCAGGTGCTGACACAGATACGCAGTATTTT	CASSYSGADTDTQYF
-	-	15	TRBJ1-4	TRBV10-3	TGTGCCATCAGCGATGGGGGCGCAACTAATGAAAAACTGTTTTTT	CAISDGGATNEKLFF
-	-	12	TRBJ1-5	TRBV6-1	TGTGCCAGCAGTCGGAGGGATCAGCCCCAGCATTTT	CASSRRDQPQHF
-	-	16	TRBJ2-7	TRBV27	TGTGCCAGCAGTCGGCCCGGGGCCCAAACGGCCTACGAGCAGTACTTC	CASSRPGAQTAYEQYF
-	TRBD2	14	TRBJ2-7	TRBV6-1	TGTGCCAGCAGTTGGCTAGCGGGACCCTACGAGCAGTACTTC	CASSWLAGPYEQYF
-	-	16	TRBJ2-1	TRBV5-1	TGCGCCAGCAGCTTGGAATCGCTAGCGCCTTACAATGAGCAGTTCTTC	CASSLESLAPYNEQFF
-	-	12	TRBJ2-1	TRBV11-3	TGTGCCAGCAGCTCACAGAACAATGAGCAGTTCTTC	CASSSQNNEQFF
few	-	15	TRBJ2-2	TRBV6-6	TGTGCCAGCAGGGACAGTGGGGTGAACACCGGGGAGCTGTTTTTT	CASRDSGVNTGELFF
many	-	13	TRBJ1-5	TRBV5-1	TGCGCCAGCAGCTTAACAGGTGTTCAGCCCCAGCATTTT	CASSLTGVQPQHF
few	TRBD2	19	TRBJ2-5	TRBV7-3	TGTGCCAGCAGCTCTCCGCCCGGTGGTAGCGGGAGCTCCCAAGAGACCCAGTACTTC	CASSSPPGGSGSSQETQYF
-	-	15	TRBJ2-1	TRBV7-3	TGTGCCAGCAGCTCGGGGGGCGCGATATACAATGAGCAGTTCTTC	CASSSGGAIYNEQFF
few	-	14	TRBJ2-2	TRBV4-2	TGTGCCAGCAGCCTTCAAGTGGCGTCCGGGGAGCTGTTTTTT	CASSLQVASGELFF
-	-	13	TRBJ1-1	TRBV27	TGTGCCAGCAGTCCAAGAAAGAACACTGAAGCTTTCTTT	CASSPRKNTEAFF
-	-	15	TRBJ2-5	TRBV6-5	TGTGCCAGCAGTTACTCCTGGGGCTTGCAAGAGACCCAGTACTTC	CASSYSWGLQETQYF
few	-	15	TRBJ2-2	TRBV7-9	TGTGCCAGCAGCCCGCAGGGAGTCGACACCGGGGAGCTGTTTTTT	CASSPQGVDTGELFF
-	-	13	TRBJ1-2	TRBV2	TGTGCCAGCAGTGAGGAGCAGAACTATGGCTACACCTTC	CASSEEQNYGYTF
-	-	13	TRBJ2-2	TRBV19	TGTGCCAGTAGACCGCCGGCCACCGGGGAGCTGTTTTTT	CASRPPATGELFF
few	-	11	TRBJ1-2	TRBV30	TGTGCCTGGAGTGTACGGTATGGCTACACCTTC	CAWSVRYGYTF
few	-	15	TRBJ1-6	TRBV5-1	TGCGCCAGCAGCTTGGATGGTGAACTTTACTCACCCCTCCACTTT	CASSLDGELYSPLHF
few	-	17	TRBJ1-1	TRBV9	TGTGCCAGCAGCGTGGAGGGGGGCAGAGGGATGAACACTGAAGCTTTCTTT	CASSVEGGRGMNTEAFF
many	-	10	TRBJ2-7	TRBV29-1	TGCAGCGTTGGCTCCTACGAGCAGTACTTC	CSVGSYEQYF
-	-	17	TRBJ1-5	TRBV6-1	TGTGCCAGCAGTGAAGCGCTTCTGGGCGGTGTCAATCAGCCCCAGCATTTT	CASSEALLGGVNQPQHF
few	TRBD1	16	TRBJ1-2	TRBV23-1	TGCGCCAGCAGTCAAGGGTTTAAGGACAGGGATAGAGGCTACACCTTC	CASSQGFKDRDRGYTF
few	-	18	TRBJ2-6	TRBV10-3	TGTGCCATCAGTGGAACCGGGACGGACGCTTCTGGGGCCAACGTCCTGACTTTC	CAISGTGTDASGANVLTF
-	-	13	TRBJ1-2	TRBV28	TGTGCCAGCAGTTTATCCGGGGGGTATGGCTACACCTTC	CASSLSGGYGYTF
-	TRBD1	15	TRBJ2-5	TRBV30	TGTGCCTGGAGTGACTACAGGGGGTTCGGGGAGACCCAGTACTTC	CAWSDYRGFGETQYF
-	-	13	TRBJ2-7	TRBV18	TGTGCCAGCTCACTAGGCGGTCCCTCCGAGCAGTACTTC	CASSLGGPSEQYF
many	-	14	TRBJ1-5	TRBV10-3	TGTGCCATCAGTATTGGACAAAGCAATCAGCCCCAGCATTTT	CAISIGQSNQPQHF
-	-	13	TRBJ1-2	TRBV9	TGTGCCAGCAGCATAAAGTTCGAATTCGGCTACACCTTC	CASSIKFEFGYTF
many	-	13	TRBJ2-5	TRBV6-6	TGTGCCAGCAGCCGACAACCACAAGAGACCCAGTACTTC	CASSRQPQETQYF
-	-	13	TRBJ1-2	TRBV7-9	TGTGCCAGCAGTCCGGACTGGCTAGGGGGCTACACCTTC	CASSPDWLGGYTF
few	-	15	TRBJ2-2	TRBV6-5	TGTGCCAGCAGTCGTTCAGGGACAAACACCGGGGAGCTGTTTTTT	CASSRSGTNTGELFF
once	-	15	TRBJ1-2	TRBV5-1	TGCGCCAGCAGCGATGCTCCCCGGGAGGGAGGGGGCTACACCTTC	CASSDAPREGGGYTF
few	-	16	TRBJ2-5	TRBV18	TGTGCCAGCTCATTAACGACCGGGACAAATGGGGAGACCCAGTACTTC	CASSLTTGTNGETQYF
few	-	14	TRBJ2-5	TRBV27	TGTGCCAGCAGTTTATTATCCGGGGAAGAGACCCAGTACTTC	CASSLLSGEETQYF
few	-	13	TRBJ1-1	TRBV5-1	TGCGCCAGCAGCTTGGCCGCCAGGGGAGAGGCTTTCTTT	CASSLAARGEAFF
many	TRBD1	15	TRBJ2-3	TRBV6-5	TGTGCCAGCAGTACTACAGGGGAAGCTACAGATACGCAGTATTTT	CASSTTGEATDTQYF
few	-	12	TRBJ1-5	TRBV19	TGTGCCAGTAGCCCCCCATTGCAGCCCCAGCATTTT	CASSPPLQPQHF
-	-	14	TRBJ2-5	TRBV6-1	TGTGCCAGCAGTTCTTACCAGGGGGGGAAGACCCAGTACTTC	CASSSYQGGKTQYF
-	-	15	TRBJ2-7	TRBV19	TGTGCCAGTAGTATTTCCGGTCGTGGTGGCTACGAGCAGTACTTC	CASSISGRGGYEQYF
few	-	16	TRBJ1-1	TRBV6-6	TGTGCCAGCAGTTACCCTAGTCCGGGCCCGAACACTGAAGCTTTCTTT	CASSYPSPGPNTEAFF
few	-	13	TRBJ2-7	TRBV27	TGTGCCAGCAGTTTAAAAGTCAGTTACGAGCAGTACTTC	CASSLKVSYEQYF
few	-	16	TRBJ2-3	TRBV7-2	TGTGCCAGCAGCTTAAGGGGTGCTAGCGCCACAGATACGCAGTATTTT	CASSLRGASATDTQYF
-	-	15	TRBJ1-2	TRBV6-6	TGTGCCAGCAGCCCACAAACCCTTGGGCACTATGGCTACACCTTC	CASSPQTLGHYGYTF
-	-	13	TRBJ2-3	TRBV7-2	TGTGCCAGCAGCTTTAGGGGGGCAGATACGCAGTATTTT	CASSFRGADTQYF
many	TRBD1	15	TRBJ1-1	TRBV7-9	TGTGCCAGCAGCTCCCCCGGGACAGTGAACACTGAAGCTTTCTTT	CASSSPGTVNTEAFF